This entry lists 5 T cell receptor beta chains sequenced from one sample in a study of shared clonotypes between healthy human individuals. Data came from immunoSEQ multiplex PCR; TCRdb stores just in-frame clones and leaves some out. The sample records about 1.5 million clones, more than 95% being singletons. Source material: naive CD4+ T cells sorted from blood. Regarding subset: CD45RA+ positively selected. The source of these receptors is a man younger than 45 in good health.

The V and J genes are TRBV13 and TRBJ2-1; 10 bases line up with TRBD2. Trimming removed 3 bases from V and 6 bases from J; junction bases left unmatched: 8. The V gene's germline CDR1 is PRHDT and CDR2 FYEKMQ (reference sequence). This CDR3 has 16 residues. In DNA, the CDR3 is TGTGCCAGCAGCTTGTTTCTAGCGGGAGTTGGCAATGAGCAGTTCTTC. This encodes CASSLFLAGVGNEQFF.

In nucleotides, the CDR3 is TGCGCCAGCAGCTTGGACGGCAAGGGCTGGGTGTTCTTC. Amino acids: CASSLDGKGWVFF. The chain has TRBV5-1 and TRBJ2-1; D unresolved. Looked up from germline, CDR1 is SGHRS and CDR2 is YFSETQ. This CDR3 contains 13 residues. Trimming took 0 bases from V and 15 from J, leaving 16 bases between them.

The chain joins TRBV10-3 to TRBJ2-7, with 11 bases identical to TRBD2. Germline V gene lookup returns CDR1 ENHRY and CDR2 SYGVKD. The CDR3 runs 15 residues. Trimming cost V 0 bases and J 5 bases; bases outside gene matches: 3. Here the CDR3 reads CAISESGTSGDEQYF. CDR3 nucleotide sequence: TGTGCCATCAGTGAGTCGGGGACTAGCGGAGACGAGCAGTACTTC.

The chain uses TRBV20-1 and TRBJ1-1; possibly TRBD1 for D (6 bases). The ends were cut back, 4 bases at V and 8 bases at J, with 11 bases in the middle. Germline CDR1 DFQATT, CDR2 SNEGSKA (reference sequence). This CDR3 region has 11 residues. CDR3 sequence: CSAMRGGEAFF. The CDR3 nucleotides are TGCAGTGCTATGAGGGGGGGAGAAGCTTTCTTT.

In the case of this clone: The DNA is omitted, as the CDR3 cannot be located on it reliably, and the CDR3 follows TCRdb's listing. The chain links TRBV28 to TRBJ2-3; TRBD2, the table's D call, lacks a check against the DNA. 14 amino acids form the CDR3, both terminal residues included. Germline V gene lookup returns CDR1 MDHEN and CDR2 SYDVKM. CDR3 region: CASSSSGAADTQYF.